Below are 7 T cell receptor beta chains sequenced from a single sample in a study of regulatory T cells in long-lasting Graves disease. Relying on iRepertoire HTBI primers and Arm-PCR of CDR3 regions, the team built TCR beta libraries. TCRdb fed the multiplex PCR reads into MiXCR, producing one record per CDR3 protein. The sample has more than 300,000 distinct CDR3 sequences; 10% to 15% are singletons. Time point meaning: newly diagnosed GD, antithyroid drugs for less than 3 months. From RNA extracted from PBMCs, the TCR library was made. The data were also submitted as part of a second study, on T cells in Graves' hyperthyroidism and ophthalmopathy.

The sequences come from peripheral blood mononuclear cells (PBMCs), collected at new diagnosis, from a patient treated with antithyroid drugs. These receptors all come from a woman between 18 and 29 years old with Graves disease.

This clonotype was detected many times. This chain joins TRBV20-1 and TRBJ2-1, with 12 positions matching TRBD2. The junction had 4 bases not matched to a gene; V was cut back by 4 bases and J by 0 bases. Germline V CDR1 and CDR2: DFQATT, SNEGSKA (reference sequence). CDR3 length equals 16 residues. Here the CDR3 DNA reads TGCAGTGCTATCCCGACTAGCGGGAGCTCCTACAATGAGCAGTTCTTC. Translating it yields CSAIPTSGSSYNEQFF.

This clonotype turned up a few times. The gene calls are TRBV6-5 and TRBJ2-4; weak D call: TRBD1 (5 bases). CDR1 is MNHEY and CDR2 is SVGAGI in the germline V gene. The V gene lost 2 bases and the J gene lost 9 bases, with 17 bases spanning the gap. This CDR3 spans 15 amino acids. CDR3 residues: CASSYPPDSRGIQYF. CDR3 DNA sequence: TGTGCCAGCAGTTACCCGCCCGATTCAAGGGGCATTCAGTACTTC.

This clonotype was counted ten times or more. This chain links TRBV7-3 with TRBJ2-3; 16 bases map to TRBD2. This CDR3 is 21 amino acids long. CDR1 is SGHTA and CDR2 is FQGTGA in the germline V gene. V shed 3 bases and J 4 bases; nucleotides not matched to a gene: 16. The CDR3 reads CASSLPSGTSGGAGSADTQYF. The CDR3 bases are TGTGCCAGCAGCTTGCCTTCCGGGACTAGCGGGGGGGCCGGGTCCGCAGATACGCAGTATTTT. Full variable domain (remainder filled in from reference TRBV7-3 and TRBJ2-3): GAGVSQTPSNKVTEKGKYVELRCDPISGHTALYWYRQSLGQGPEFLIYFQGTGAADDSGLPNDRFFAVRPEGSVSTLKIQRTERGDSAVYLCASSLPSGTSGGAGSADTQYFGPGTRLTVL.

In its sample, this clonotype was seen many times. The J gene is TRBJ2-5, the V gene TRBV7-2; D gene uncertain. Trimming shortened V by 2 bases and J by 2 bases, and 15 bases separated the two germline ends. Germline CDR1 reads SGHTA; CDR2 reads FQGNSA. The CDR3 has 16 amino acids. The CDR3 protein is CASSLMRLNSQETQYF. CDR3 in DNA: TGTGCCAGCAGCTTAATGAGGCTGAACTCTCAAGAGACCCAGTACTTC.

This clonotype appeared many times. This rearrangement joins TRBV12-3 or TRBV12-4 to TRBJ2-5; weak D call: TRBD2 (5 bases). CDR3 length: 13 residues. Trimming pared 6 bases from V and 5 bases from J, leaving 13 bases between. The CDR3 nucleotides read TGTGCCAGCAGCTCCATCCGCGGGGAGACCCAGTACTTC. Translating it yields CASSSIRGETQYF.

This clonotype appeared many times. The chain uses TRBV7-3 and TRBJ2-1, with TRBD2 identical over 10 bases. V trimming: 5 bases; J trimming: 4 bases; junction bases outside the gene matches: 5. CDR1 and CDR2 (germline): SGHTA, FQGTGA. This CDR3 is built from 15 residues. The CDR3 sequence is CASSNSGGPYNEQFF. In DNA, the CDR3 is TGTGCCAGCAGCAATAGCGGGGGGCCATACAATGAGCAGTTCTTC.

The table lists this clonotype with many counts. Here the CDR3 reads CSVSNRGSEQFF. The DNA of the CDR3 is TGCAGCGTTTCCAACAGGGGCTCTGAGCAGTTCTTC. This sequence joins TRBV29-1 and TRBJ2-1; 7 bases are a match to TRBD1. The CDR3 contains 12 residues. Trimming cost V 5 bases and J 9 bases; bases outside gene matches: 7. Germline values: CDR1 SQVTM, CDR2 ANQGSEA.